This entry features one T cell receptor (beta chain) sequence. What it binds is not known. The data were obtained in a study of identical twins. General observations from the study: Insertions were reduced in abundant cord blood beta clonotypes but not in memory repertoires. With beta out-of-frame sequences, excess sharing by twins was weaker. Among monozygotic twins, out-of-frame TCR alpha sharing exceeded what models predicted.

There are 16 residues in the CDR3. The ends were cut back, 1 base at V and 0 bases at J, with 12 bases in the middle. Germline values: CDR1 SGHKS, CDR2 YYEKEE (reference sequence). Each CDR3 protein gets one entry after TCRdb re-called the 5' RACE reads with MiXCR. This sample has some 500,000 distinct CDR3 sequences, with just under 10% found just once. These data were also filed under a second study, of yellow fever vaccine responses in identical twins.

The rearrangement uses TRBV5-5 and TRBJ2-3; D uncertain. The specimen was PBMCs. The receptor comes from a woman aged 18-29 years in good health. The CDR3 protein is CASSLRRATSTDTQYF. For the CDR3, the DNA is TGTGCCAGCAGCTTGAGGCGCGCTACTAGCACAGATACGCAGTATTTT. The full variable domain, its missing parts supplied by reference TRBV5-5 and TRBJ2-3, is DAGVTQSPTHLIKTRGQQVTLRCSPISGHKSVSWYQQVLGQGPQFIFQYYEKEERGRGNFPDRFSARQFPNYSSELNVNALLLGDSALYLCASSLRRATSTDTQYFGPGTRLTVL.